Presented here are 9 T cell receptor beta chains from one specimen sequenced in a study of blood T cell repertoires in COVID-19. TCRdb keeps only in-frame clones here, not all; method: immunoSEQ multiplex PCR. The sample shows fewer than 450,000 clones, about nine tenths of them seen only once. Sequencing input: peripheral blood. These receptors were taken from a woman between 65 and 79 years old with COVID-19, enrolled during active disease.

The chain employs TRBV11-3 and TRBJ1-2; TRBD1 is a possible D gene (6 bases). CDR1 and CDR2 from the germline V gene are SGHNT and YENEEA. The CDR3 contains 19 residues. The V and J ends lost 4 bases and 0 bases respectively, with 24 bases between them. The CDR3 bases are TGTGCCAGCAGCTCCGCCGTATCACAGGGTTCTCAGGCTAACTATGGCTACACCTTC. It yields the protein CASSSAVSQGSQANYGYTF.

V usage is TRBV28 and J usage is TRBJ1-2; 7 nucleotides match TRBD1. The CDR3 is 11 amino acids. J gave up 8 bases and V 5 bases, and 2 bases lay outside the gene matches. In germline, CDR1 is MDHEN, CDR2 SYDVKM. CDR3 nucleotides: TGTGCCAGCAGTGCCAGGGGGGGCTACACCTTC. The encoded protein is CASSARGGYTF.

In this sample, this clone turned up once. The rearrangement uses TRBV29-1 and TRBJ1-2, with 7 bases aligning to TRBD1. The V gene's germline CDR1 is SQVTM and CDR2 ANQGSEA. J lost 2 bases, V lost 3 bases, and 6 bases had no gene match. The CDR3 totals 14 residues. This CDR3 is CSVDLGTVNYGYTF. The CDR3 bases are TGCAGCGTTGACCTCGGGACAGTCAACTATGGCTACACCTTC.

The chain employs TRBV15 and TRBJ1-3, with D unclear. The ends were cut back, 1 base at V and 2 bases at J, with 12 bases in the middle. In germline, CDR1 is LNHNV, CDR2 YYDKDF (reference sequence). The CDR3 is 16 amino acids. The CDR3 sequence is CATSRVGDAAGNTIYF. In DNA form, the CDR3 reads TGTGCCACCAGCAGAGTAGGTGACGCGGCTGGAAACACCATATATTTT.

The chain links TRBV19 to TRBJ2-7, with D possibly TRBD1 on 6 matching bases. V was trimmed by 3 bases and J by 0 bases, leaving 12 bases between them. This CDR3 spans 15 amino acids. Germline assignment: CDR1 LNHDA and CDR2 SQIVND (reference sequence). In DNA form, the CDR3 reads TGTGCCAGTAGTATTAGGACAGAAGTCTCCTACGAGCAGTACTTC. It yields the protein CASSIRTEVSYEQYF.

V usage is TRBV12-3 or TRBV12-4 and J usage is TRBJ2-5, with 7 bases fitting TRBD1. CDR3 length: 13 amino acids. With 4 bases clipped from V and 4 bases from J, the junction kept 3 bases outside the gene matches. The CDR3 region has the DNA TGTGCCAGCAGTTGGGACAGTGGAGAGACCCAGTACTTC. It is translated as CASSWDSGETQYF.

In this sample, this clone turned up once. The V and J genes are TRBV21-1 and TRBJ2-4; the table's D gene call, TRBD2, was not cross checked with the DNA. TRBV21-1 is shown as a pseudogene. The CDR3 runs to 19 residues. The CDR3 here is CASSKEDSGGRLAKNIQYF. In DNA, the CDR3 is TGTGCCAGCAGCAAAGAGGATAGCGGGGGCCGACTAGCCAAAAACATTCAGTACTTC.

V is TRBV6-5 and J is TRBJ2-7, with D maybe TRBD2 (6 bases). The germline CDR1 and CDR2 sequences are MNHEY and SVGAGI. V gave up 6 bases and J gave up 4 bases, with 19 bases separating them. The CDR3 is made up of 15 amino acids. Here the CDR3 reads CASRWETRGNYEQYF. The CDR3 nucleotides read TGTGCCAGCAGGTGGGAGACCCGGGGGAATTACGAGCAGTACTTC.

V gene TRBV7-6 combines with J gene TRBJ2-7; 8 bases match TRBD1. The germline V gene has CDR1 SGHVS and CDR2 FNYEAQ. The CDR3 totals 15 residues. The V gene end was trimmed by 4 bases and the J gene end by 4 bases; junction bases not matched to a gene: 9. CDR3 region: CASSSMAGGAYEQYF. The CDR3 coding sequence is TGTGCCAGCAGCTCCATGGCAGGGGGCGCTTACGAGCAGTACTTC. Drawing the rest from reference TRBV7-6 and TRBJ2-7, the complete variable domain is GAGVSQSPRYKVTKRGQDVALRCDPISGHVSLYWYRQALGQGPEFLTYFNYEAQQDKSGLPNDRFSAERPEGSISTLTIQRTEQRDSAMYRCASSSMAGGAYEQYFGPGTRLTVT.